The clone carrying this T cell receptor beta chain was seen only once. In the original analysis: Estimated nucleated cell counts came from reference gene primer amplification. TCRdb's table, derived via immunoSEQ multiplex PCR, lists solely in-frame clones and lacks some. V and J calls and clone size are copied from that table; D and trimming were computed from the DNA. The sample carries some 200,000 clones, roughly 84% recorded once. The data stem from a study of blood T cell repertoires in COVID-19. About the study: Sites in the United States, Italy and Spain provided acute and convalescent COVID-19 samples. The analysed material was cDNA or gDNA that came from T cells, B-cell-depleted T cells, or PBMCs.

Germline CDR1 and CDR2: MNHEY and SVGAGI. The V end was cut by 2 bases, the J end by 4 bases, with 14 bases between. The CDR3 is 15 residues long. The chain couples TRBV6-5 to TRBJ1-1; weak D call: TRBD1 (5 bases). The clonotype comes from a woman aged 40-49 years who had recovered from COVID-19. Material: peripheral blood. The CDR3 reads CASSYVAGPPTEAFF. CDR3 nucleotide sequence: TGTGCCAGCAGTTACGTTGCAGGGCCCCCCACTGAAGCTTTCTTT.